This T cell receptor (beta chain) was observed in a study of OX40 agonist ivuxolimab in advanced cancers. Overall study context: Partial responses, seen in three patients, involved one hepatocellular carcinoma and two cutaneous melanomas.

TCRdb keeps only in-frame clones here, not all; method: immunoSEQ multiplex PCR. The sample includes tens of thousands of clones, approximately 82% seen only once; the top ten take less than 4%. The junction had 8 bases not matched to a gene; V was cut back by 4 bases and J by 3 bases. Germline CDR1 and CDR2: MDHEN and SYDVKM. This CDR3 has 16 residues. The sample holds one count of this clone. Its antigen is currently unknown. Study results and caveats: At doses 0.1 to 3.0 mg/kg, CD4+ and CD8+ clones expanded. Researchers did not establish what antigens the expanded peripheral T cells target.

The chain joins TRBV28 to TRBJ2-4; TRBD2 aligns across 8 bases. The material was CD4+ or CD8+ T cells sorted from blood, obtained in a trial of the OX40 agonist ivuxolimab. This sequence originates from an adult with an advanced solid tumor such as melanoma, head and neck, liver or kidney cancer. CDR3 loop: CASSSTSGGLKNIQYF. The CDR3 coding sequence is TGTGCCAGCAGTTCTACCTCGGGGGGGCTCAAAAACATTCAGTACTTC.